A selection of T cell receptor beta chains follows, all from one sample in a study of PD-L1 blockade in urothelial cancer. The method was immunoSEQ multiplex PCR; TCRdb's version includes in-frame clones alone and lacks a portion of them. The sample holds 95,000 or so clones; around 87% are singletons and the top ten take 2% to 2.5%. Sequencing was performed on PBMCs, taken around atezolizumab (anti-PD-L1) treatment. These receptors originate from a man aged 55 to 69 with urothelial cancer. Both conserved end residues are trimmed from each CDR3. The D gene is left open where the match is weak.

v_gene	d_gene	len	j_gene	CDR3aa
TRBV6-6	TRBD2	13	TRBJ2-5	ASSLGSGGQETQY
TRBV18	NA	14	TRBJ1-3	ASSPTGADSGNTIY
TRBV7-3	NA	15	TRBJ1-1	ASSLTGAQGTNTEAF
TRBV5-1	TRBD1	11	TRBJ2-7	ASRFQGAEEQY
TRBV5-8	TRBD1	15	TRBJ1-3	ASSFGLGQHSGNTIY
TRBV28	NA	14	TRBJ2-6	ATRGAEPSGANVLT
TRBV27	TRBD2	15	TRBJ2-7	ASSPRGGRGFTYEQY
TRBV5-1	TRBD2	15	TRBJ2-3	ASSLARLAGAGDTQY
TRBV5-1	TRBD2	14	TRBJ2-7	ASSLVVGGSSYEQY
TRBV7-8	NA	12	TRBJ1-2	ASSLTGSLYGYT
TRBV2	TRBD1	11	TRBJ2-1	ASDREIGNEQF
TRBV7-3	TRBD2	12	TRBJ2-3	ASSPSTRGDAQY
TRBV18	NA	10	TRBJ1-1	ASSPVGTEAF
TRBV5-6	NA	13	TRBJ2-7	ASSFRQVNPHEQY
TRBV7-2	TRBD2	14	TRBJ2-3	ASSSKRGGGTDTQY
TRBV19	TRBD1	12	TRBJ2-7	ASSIGDRGSEQY
TRBV6-5	NA	13	TRBJ2-2	ASSTGIANTGELF
TRBV5-1	NA	11	TRBJ1-4	ASRRELSEKLF
TRBV6-4	TRBD1	11	TRBJ1-2	ALERGRDYGYT
TRBV29-1	NA	12	TRBJ2-7	SVGKDSRTYEQY
TRBV10-3	TRBD1	12	TRBJ1-5	AIKGTGEHQPQH
TRBV7-2	TRBD2	13	TRBJ2-2	ASRGLAGGTGELF
TRBV5-6	TRBD1	11	TRBJ2-5	ASSPDREETQY
TRBV28	TRBD1	11	TRBJ1-2	ASSLQGTYGYT
TRBV19	NA	12	TRBJ2-4	ASRFAGAKNIQY
TRBV18	TRBD1	12	TRBJ1-5	ASSPGTGPQPQH
TRBV7-9	NA	13	TRBJ2-6	ASSFAGPGANVLT
TRBV13	NA	10	TRBJ1-1	ASSYRAAEAF
TRBV7-3	NA	11	TRBJ2-2	ASSRGGTGELF
TRBV27	NA	15	TRBJ1-6	ASSLSLEVGRNSPLH
TRBV9	TRBD2	12	TRBJ2-7	ASSVAGTSYEQY
TRBV15	TRBD2	15	TRBJ2-2	ATSRPPREVNTGELF
TRBV7-2	NA	13	TRBJ2-1	ASRNRLSSYNEQF
TRBV2	TRBD1	13	TRBJ2-1	ASIGGTGSNNEQF
TRBV6-5	TRBD1	13	TRBJ2-5	ASSYTDRVGETQY
TRBV11-3	NA	15	TRBJ2-2	ASSRFPGAGGTGELF
TRBV9	TRBD1	11	TRBJ1-1	ASNDRGQGEAF
TRBV4-2	NA	11	TRBJ1-1	ASSPQVATEAF
TRBV5-1	NA	12	TRBJ2-7	ASSITGEVGEQY
TRBV9	NA	12	TRBJ2-5	ASSASTGTETQY
TRBV18	NA	14	TRBJ1-1	ASSPSPGHLNTEAF
TRBV5-1	TRBD2	16	TRBJ2-3	ASSPGLAGLRRTDTQY
TRBV5-1	NA	10	TRBJ1-2	ASSVTGNGYT
TRBV6-5	TRBD1	13	TRBJ1-2	ASSYSGRGRDGYT
TRBV5-6	NA	13	TRBJ2-3	ASSLRGGITDTQY
TRBV19	NA	12	TRBJ1-1	ASSMRGGWTEAF
TRBV7-9	TRBD1	11	TRBJ1-1	ASRRTGGTEAF
TRBV28	TRBD1	13	TRBJ1-6	ASSTSGQGNSPLH